The 5 T cell receptor beta chains below come from one sample, sequenced in a study of blood T cell repertoires in COVID-19. The assay was immunoSEQ multiplex PCR, and TCRdb's table has in-frame clones only and misses some. The sample consists of fewer than 600,000 clones, 88% of them appearing once. The specimen sequenced was PBMCs or T cells enriched from blood (not recorded which). These receptor sequences come from a woman between 40 and 50 years old who had recovered from COVID-19.

The genes are TRBV5-5 and TRBJ2-1, with D tentatively TRBD2 (7 bases). V was trimmed by 4 bases and J by 2 bases, leaving 13 bases between them. This CDR3 spans 15 amino acids. Germline CDR1 SGHKS, CDR2 YYEKEE (reference sequence). CDR3 residues: CASSVGGGPYNEQFF. The CDR3 DNA sequence: TGTGCCAGCAGCGTGGGAGGGGGTCCCTACAATGAGCAGTTCTTC.

The chain is built from TRBV15 and TRBJ1-1; perhaps TRBD1 as D (5 bases). V gave up 5 bases and J gave up 7 bases, with 14 bases separating them. Germline CDR1 reads LNHNV; CDR2 reads YYDKDF (reference sequence). The CDR3 loop spans 13 amino acids. CDR3: CATSGQGLSEAFF. CDR3 in DNA: TGTGCCACCAGCGGCCAGGGCCTCAGTGAAGCTTTCTTT.

This chain uses TRBV3-1 (or the pseudogene TRBV3-2) with TRBJ1-1, with TRBD1 matching over 8 bases. The trim removed 2 bases at V and 4 bases at J, leaving 3 bases unmatched. This CDR3 comprises 14 residues. The germline CDR1 and CDR2 sequences are LGHDT and YNNKEL (reference sequence). The CDR3 spells CASSQRTGITEAFF. CDR3 bases: TGTGCCAGCAGCCAACGGACAGGGATCACTGAAGCTTTCTTT.

The chain uses TRBV29-1 and TRBJ2-3; a weak D match, TRBD2 (7 bases). The germline gives CDR1 SQVTM, CDR2 ANQGSEA. The CDR3 is made up of 15 amino acids. V dropped 1 base and J dropped 6 bases, with 17 bases sitting between them. In DNA form, the CDR3 reads TGCAGCGTTGAAGGGGGGGGCGGGAGAGGCGATACGCAGTATTTT. Its translation is CSVEGGGGRGDTQYF.

The V and J genes are TRBV24-1 and TRBJ1-2; D call uncertain. V shed 5 bases and J shed 5 bases, with 17 bases lying between them. Germline loops: CDR1 KGHDR, CDR2 SFDVKD. The CDR3 loop spans 15 amino acids. As DNA, the CDR3 is TGTGCCACCAGTGGCCTTGCGGGGTCTCGGTATGGCTACACCTTC. Translating gives CATSGLAGSRYGYTF.